Sequencing of this TCR beta chain was carried out in a study of radiation and T cells in renal cell carcinoma. The treatment: treatment-naive control, cytoreductive nephrectomy. Clear cell pathology was present in this patient's renal cell carcinoma. Clones were sequenced by immunoSEQ multiplex PCR, and TCRdb holds only the in-frame ones, with some missing. The table records 20,000 to 25,000 clones, roughly half of them present only once. CDR3 length: 14 amino acids. The germline CDR1 and CDR2 sequences are KGHSH and LQKENI. V was clipped by 3 bases and J by 1 base; unmatched bases: 2. The clonotype comes from a human donor with renal cell carcinoma. Sample: tumor tissue, taken from a patient whose treatment was nephrectomy without radiotherapy. The rearrangement links TRBV18 to TRBJ2-5; TRBD2 matches 7 bases. As DNA, the CDR3 is TGTGCCAGCTCACCGACGGGAGGCCAAGAGACCCAGTACTTC. It translates to CASSPTGGQETQYF.